The 7 T cell receptor beta chains listed next were all sequenced from one sample in a study of TIL therapy for anti-PD-1-resistant metastatic lung cancer. The immunoSEQ assay was v3. Some clones are missing from TCRdb's copy, which holds only in-frame ones; the method was immunoSEQ multiplex PCR. The table shows about 60,000 clones, with roughly two thirds occurring only once. Time point defined: pre-treatment sample, taken before nivolumab and TIL therapy. The sequencing here drew on blood, taken at baseline. The receptors were gathered from a person aged 30 to 80 with non-small cell lung cancer.

V and J are TRBV4-1 and TRBJ2-7; TRBD1 is a possible D gene (6 bases). Looked up from germline, CDR1 is MGHRA and CDR2 is YSYEKL. The CDR3 has 14 residues. V gave up 7 bases and J gave up 0 bases, with 13 bases separating them. The CDR3 reads CASTRTAGSYEQYF. Written as DNA, the CDR3 is TGCGCCAGCACAAGGACAGCAGGCTCCTACGAGCAGTACTTC.

The V gene is TRBV11-3, the J gene TRBJ2-3, with 8 bases lining up with TRBD2. The germline CDR1 and CDR2 sequences are SGHNT and YENEEA. This CDR3 has 17 residues. The J segment lost 5 bases and the V segment lost 3 bases, leaving 13 bases of the junction unmatched. CDR3 loop: CASSLRISGVEEDTQYF. The DNA of the CDR3 is TGTGCCAGCAGCTTGCGAATTAGCGGGGTGGAGGAAGATACGCAGTATTTT.

The chain uses TRBV6-5 and TRBJ1-1; the D gene is possibly TRBD1 (5 bases). The CDR3 runs 14 residues. Trimming pared 5 bases from V and 5 bases from J, leaving 15 bases between. The germline CDR1 and CDR2 sequences are MNHEY and SVGAGI. CDR3 region: CASSPRWGVTEAFF. The DNA of the CDR3 is TGTGCCAGCAGTCCCAGGTGGGGGGTGACTGAAGCTTTCTTT.

The chain joins TRBV30 to TRBJ2-1, with D hard to call. The CDR3 loop spans 11 amino acids. CDR1 is GTSNPN, CDR2 SVGIG, per germline (reference sequence). V shed 4 bases and J shed 5 bases, with 6 bases lying between them. In DNA form, the CDR3 reads TGTGCCTGGAATCAGAACAATGAGCAGTTCTTC. Translating gives CAWNQNNEQFF.

This clone is termed medium-sized (0.01 to 0.1%). The V and J genes are TRBV4-1 and TRBJ2-7, with D uncertain. The CDR3 has 13 residues. Germline V gene sequence: CDR1 MGHRA, CDR2 YSYEKL. V was shortened by 1 base and J by 5 bases, with 9 bases between the two germline ends. DNA for the CDR3: TGCGCCAGCAGCCAAGCCGGTGGCCACGAGCAGTACTTC. Its protein is CASSQAGGHEQYF.

The sample holds a few counts of this clone. The chain is built from TRBV5-8 and TRBJ2-1; D unresolved. The V gene's germline CDR1 is SGHTS and CDR2 YDEGEE. The CDR3 sequence is 16 residues long. With 3 bases removed from V and 0 bases from J, the gap between germline ends came to 13 bases. This CDR3 reads CASSSFVASSYNEQFF. The CDR3 nucleotides are TGTGCCAGCAGCTCGTTTGTGGCGAGCTCCTACAATGAGCAGTTCTTC. The entire variable domain, with the rest obtained from reference TRBV5-8 and TRBJ2-1, is as follows: EAGVTQSPTHLIKTRGQQATLRCSPISGHTSVYWYQQALGLGLQFLLWYDEGEERNRGNFPPRFSGRQFPNYSSELNVNALELEDSALYLCASSSFVASSYNEQFFGPGTRLTVL.

The chain employs TRBV28 and TRBJ1-5; D unclear. V was pared by 2 bases and J by 3 bases, with 8 bases between. The CDR3 totals 14 residues. Germline V gene lookup returns CDR1 MDHEN and CDR2 SYDVKM. The CDR3 bases are TGTGCCAGCAGTTTAATGGGGTTCAATCAGCCCCAGCATTTT. Amino acids: CASSLMGFNQPQHF.